This TCR beta chain comes out of a study of T-cell reconstitution after alpha-beta-depleted transplantation in children. Study-wide results and limits: Among T cells one year after transplant, newly produced cells accounted for most counts and diversity. By about two months after transplant, alpha-beta T cells reportedly arose from several hundred graft clones that had expanded.

The CDR3 contains 13 residues. Trimming shortened V by 6 bases and J by 5 bases, and 13 bases separated the two germline ends. Unique molecular identifiers were incorporated when the TCRbeta library was constructed. From the PCR reads, TCRdb called clonotypes with MiXCR, one entry per CDR3 protein. The sample lists fewer than 40,000 distinct CDR3 sequences; about 6.7% were seen once. This clonotype was found many times. What it recognizes is unknown. The V call is TRBV12-3 or TRBV12-4, the J call TRBJ2-5, with no clear D. This material consisted of peripheral blood, taken 60 days after TCRalphabeta/CD19-depleted stem cell transplant. This sequence originates from a child younger than two who had a stem cell transplant for acute myeloid leukemia, so the T cells may come from the graft donor. The CDR3 DNA reads as TGTGCCAGCAGCCCCTCCGGTGGGGAGACCCAGTACTTC. Translated: CASSPSGGETQYF.